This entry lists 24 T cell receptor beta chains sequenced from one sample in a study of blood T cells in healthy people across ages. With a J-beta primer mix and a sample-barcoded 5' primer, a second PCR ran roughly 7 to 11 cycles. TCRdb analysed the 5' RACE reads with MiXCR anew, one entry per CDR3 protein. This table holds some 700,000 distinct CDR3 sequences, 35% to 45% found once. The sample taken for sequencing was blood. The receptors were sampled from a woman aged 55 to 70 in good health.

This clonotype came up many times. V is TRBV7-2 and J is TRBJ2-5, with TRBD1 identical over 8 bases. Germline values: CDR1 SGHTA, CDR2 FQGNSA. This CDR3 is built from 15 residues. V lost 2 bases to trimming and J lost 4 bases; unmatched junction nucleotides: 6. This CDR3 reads CASSLPTGEIETQYF. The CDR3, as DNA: TGTGCCAGCAGCTTACCGACAGGGGAAATAGAGACCCAGTACTTC.

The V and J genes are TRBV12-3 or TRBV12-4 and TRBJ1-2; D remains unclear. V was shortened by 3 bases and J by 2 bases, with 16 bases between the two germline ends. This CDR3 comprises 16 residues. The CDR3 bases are TGTGCCAGCAGTTTCCGTAAGCGTAGGCAGAACTATGGCTACACCTTC. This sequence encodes CASSFRKRRQNYGYTF.

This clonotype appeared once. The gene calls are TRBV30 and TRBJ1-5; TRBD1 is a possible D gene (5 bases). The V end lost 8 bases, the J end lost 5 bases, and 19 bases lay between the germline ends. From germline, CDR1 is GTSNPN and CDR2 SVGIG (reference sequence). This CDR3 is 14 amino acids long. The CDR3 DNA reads TGTGCCGTGGGGGAGAGACCCGGGGATCAGCCCCAGCATTTT. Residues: CAVGERPGDQPQHF.

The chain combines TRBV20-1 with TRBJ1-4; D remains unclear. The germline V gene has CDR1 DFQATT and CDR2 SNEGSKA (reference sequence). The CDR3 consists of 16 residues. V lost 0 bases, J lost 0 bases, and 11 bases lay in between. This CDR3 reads CSARDFQLATNEKLFF. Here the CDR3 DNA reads TGCAGTGCTAGAGATTTCCAGCTTGCAACTAATGAAAAACTGTTTTTT.

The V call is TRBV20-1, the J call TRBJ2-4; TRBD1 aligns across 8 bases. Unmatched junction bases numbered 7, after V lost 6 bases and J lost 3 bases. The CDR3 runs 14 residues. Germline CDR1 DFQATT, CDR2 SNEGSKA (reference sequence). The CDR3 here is CSAPDRAGKNIQYF. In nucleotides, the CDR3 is TGCAGTGCCCCGGACAGGGCGGGCAAAAACATTCAGTACTTC.

DNA of the CDR3: TGCAGCGTTGGACGACAAACAGGGGTCCGATTGAGCACTGAAGCTTTCTTT. It codes for CSVGRQTGVRLSTEAFF. The chain is built from TRBV29-1 and TRBJ1-1; 7 bases line up with TRBD1. Looked up from germline, CDR1 is SQVTM and CDR2 is ANQGSEA. Trimming cost V 4 bases and J 4 bases; bases outside gene matches: 18. CDR3 length: 17 amino acids.

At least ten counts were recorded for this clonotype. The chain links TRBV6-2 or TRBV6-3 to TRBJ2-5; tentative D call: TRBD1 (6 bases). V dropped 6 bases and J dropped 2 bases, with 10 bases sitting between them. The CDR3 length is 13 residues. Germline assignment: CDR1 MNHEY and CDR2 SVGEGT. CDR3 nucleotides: TGTGCCAGCAGGAGAACAGGGCAAGAGACCCAGTACTTC. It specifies CASRRTGQETQYF.

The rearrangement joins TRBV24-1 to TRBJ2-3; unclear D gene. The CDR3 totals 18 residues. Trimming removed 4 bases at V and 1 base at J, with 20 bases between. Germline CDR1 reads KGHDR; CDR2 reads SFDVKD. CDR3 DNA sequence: TGTGCCACCAGTGACCCGAGACTTGGGATGAGTCGCACAGATACGCAGTATTTT. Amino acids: CATSDPRLGMSRTDTQYF.

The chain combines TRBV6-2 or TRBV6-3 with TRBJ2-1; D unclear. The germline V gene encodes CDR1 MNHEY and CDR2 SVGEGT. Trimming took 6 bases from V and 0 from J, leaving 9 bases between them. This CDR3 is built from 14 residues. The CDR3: CASSARSSYNEQFF. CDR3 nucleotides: TGTGCCAGCAGCGCTAGGAGCTCCTACAATGAGCAGTTCTTC.

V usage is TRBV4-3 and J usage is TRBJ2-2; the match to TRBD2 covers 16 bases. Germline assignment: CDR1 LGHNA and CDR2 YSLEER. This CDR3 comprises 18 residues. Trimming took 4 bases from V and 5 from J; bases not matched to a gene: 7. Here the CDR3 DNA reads TGCGCCAGCAGCCCCGGGACTAGCGGGAGGGCTCGAACCGGGGAGCTGTTTTTT. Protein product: CASSPGTSGRARTGELFF.

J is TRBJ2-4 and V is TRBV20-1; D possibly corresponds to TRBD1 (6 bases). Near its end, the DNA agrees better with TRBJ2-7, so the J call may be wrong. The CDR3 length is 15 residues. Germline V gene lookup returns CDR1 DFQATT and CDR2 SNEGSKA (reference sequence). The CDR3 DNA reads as TGCAGTGCTCGGGACACTCGCTCCCATCCCGACGAGCAGTACTTC. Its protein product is CSARDTRSHPDEQYF.

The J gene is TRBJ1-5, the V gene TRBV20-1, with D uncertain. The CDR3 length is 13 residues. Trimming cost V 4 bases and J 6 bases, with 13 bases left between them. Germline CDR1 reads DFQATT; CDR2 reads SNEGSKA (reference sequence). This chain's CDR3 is CSAKGILSQPQHF. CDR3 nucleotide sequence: TGCAGTGCTAAAGGGATTTTGTCTCAGCCCCAGCATTTT.

In DNA form, the CDR3 reads TGTGCCAGCAGCTTAGCCCCCCAGGCAGATACGCAGTATTTT. Protein sequence: CASSLAPQADTQYF. The J gene is TRBJ2-3, the V gene TRBV13, with D unresolved. CDR3 length equals 14 residues. V lost 1 base and J 4 bases, leaving 9 bases between the germline ends. Germline values: CDR1 PRHDT, CDR2 FYEKMQ (reference sequence).

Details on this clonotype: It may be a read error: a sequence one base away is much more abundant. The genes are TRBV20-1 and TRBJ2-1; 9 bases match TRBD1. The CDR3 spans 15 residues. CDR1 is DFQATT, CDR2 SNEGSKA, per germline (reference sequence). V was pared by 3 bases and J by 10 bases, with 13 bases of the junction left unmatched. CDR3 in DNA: TGCAGTGCTAGCAAAGAGGGACAGGGTAGGGACGAGCAGTTCTTC. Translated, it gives CSASKEGQGRDEQFF.

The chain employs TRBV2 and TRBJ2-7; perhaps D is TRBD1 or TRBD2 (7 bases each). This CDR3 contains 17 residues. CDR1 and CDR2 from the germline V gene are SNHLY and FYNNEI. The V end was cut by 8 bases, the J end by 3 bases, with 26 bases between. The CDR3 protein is CASSAREAGQLNYEQYF. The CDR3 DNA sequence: TGTGCCAGCTCGGCCCGAGAAGCGGGACAGCTTAACTACGAGCAGTACTTC.

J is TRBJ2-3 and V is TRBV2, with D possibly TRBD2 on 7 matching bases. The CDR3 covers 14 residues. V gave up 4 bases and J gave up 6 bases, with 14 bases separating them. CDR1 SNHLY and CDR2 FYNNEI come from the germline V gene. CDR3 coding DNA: TGTGCCAGCAGTGCGGGGGGCCCCATTGATACGCAGTATTTT. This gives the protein CASSAGGPIDTQYF.

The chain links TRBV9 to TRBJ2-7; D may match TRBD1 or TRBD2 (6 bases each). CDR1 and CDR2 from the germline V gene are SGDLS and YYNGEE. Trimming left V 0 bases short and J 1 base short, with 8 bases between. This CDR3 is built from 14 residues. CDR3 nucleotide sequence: TGTGCCAGCAGCGTAGAAGGGGGGTCCTACGAGCAGTACTTC. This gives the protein CASSVEGGSYEQYF.

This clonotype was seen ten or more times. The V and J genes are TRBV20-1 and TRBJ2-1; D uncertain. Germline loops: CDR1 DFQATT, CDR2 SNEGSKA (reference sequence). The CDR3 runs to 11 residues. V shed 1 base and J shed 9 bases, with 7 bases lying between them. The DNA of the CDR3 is TGCAGTGCTAGAGTCCCCGTTGAGCAGTTCTTC. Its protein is CSARVPVEQFF.

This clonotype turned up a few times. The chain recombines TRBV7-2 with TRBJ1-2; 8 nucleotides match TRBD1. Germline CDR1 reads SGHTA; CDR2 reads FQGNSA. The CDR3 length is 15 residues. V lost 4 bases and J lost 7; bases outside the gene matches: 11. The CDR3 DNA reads TGTGCCAGCAGCTCAGCAGGGGGCTCGGGTGGTGGCTACACCTTC. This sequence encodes CASSSAGGSGGGYTF.

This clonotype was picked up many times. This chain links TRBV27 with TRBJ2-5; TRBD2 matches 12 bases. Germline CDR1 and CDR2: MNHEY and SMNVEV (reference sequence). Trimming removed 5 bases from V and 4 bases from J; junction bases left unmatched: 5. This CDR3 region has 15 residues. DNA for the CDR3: TGTGCCAGCAGTCCACCGGGACTAGCGGGAGAGACCCAGTACTTC. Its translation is CASSPPGLAGETQYF.

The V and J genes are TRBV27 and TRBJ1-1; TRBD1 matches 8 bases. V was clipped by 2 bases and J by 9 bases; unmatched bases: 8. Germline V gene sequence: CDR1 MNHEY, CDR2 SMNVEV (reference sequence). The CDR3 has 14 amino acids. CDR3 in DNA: TGTGCCAGCAGTTTAAGGGTAGGACAGGGACAAGCTTTCTTT. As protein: CASSLRVGQGQAFF.

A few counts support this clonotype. The CDR3 here is CASSLEPGEGYEKLFF. CDR3 nucleotide sequence: TGCGCCAGCAGCCTTGAACCAGGGGAGGGATATGAAAAACTGTTTTTT. The rearrangement links TRBV4-3 to TRBJ1-4; the D gene is possibly TRBD1 (6 bases). The CDR3 consists of 16 residues. The V end was cut by 4 bases, the J end by 6 bases, with 18 bases between. Looked up from germline, CDR1 is LGHNA and CDR2 is YSLEER.

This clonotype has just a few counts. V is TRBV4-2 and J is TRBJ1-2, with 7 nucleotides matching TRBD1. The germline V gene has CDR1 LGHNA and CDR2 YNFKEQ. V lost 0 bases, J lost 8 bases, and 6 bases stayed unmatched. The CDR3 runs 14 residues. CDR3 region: CASSQDVGGRGYTF. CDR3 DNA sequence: TGTGCCAGCAGCCAAGACGTAGGGGGCCGGGGCTACACCTTC.

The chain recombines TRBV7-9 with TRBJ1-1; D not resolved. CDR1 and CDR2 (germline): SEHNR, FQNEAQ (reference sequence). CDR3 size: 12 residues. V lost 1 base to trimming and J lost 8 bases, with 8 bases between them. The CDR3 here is CASSLVPNEAFF. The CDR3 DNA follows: TGTGCCAGCAGCTTAGTGCCGAACGAAGCTTTCTTT.